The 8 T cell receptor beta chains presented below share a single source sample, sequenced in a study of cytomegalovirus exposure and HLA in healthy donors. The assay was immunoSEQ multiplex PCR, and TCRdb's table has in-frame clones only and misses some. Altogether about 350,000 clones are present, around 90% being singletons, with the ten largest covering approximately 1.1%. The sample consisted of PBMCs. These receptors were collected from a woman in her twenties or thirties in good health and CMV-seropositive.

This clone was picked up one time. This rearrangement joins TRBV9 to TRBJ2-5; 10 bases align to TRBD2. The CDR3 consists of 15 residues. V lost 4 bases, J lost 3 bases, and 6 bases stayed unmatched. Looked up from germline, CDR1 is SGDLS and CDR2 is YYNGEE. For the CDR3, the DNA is TGTGCCAGCAGCACCGGACTAGCGGAGGAAGAGACCCAGTACTTC. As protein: CASSTGLAEEETQYF.

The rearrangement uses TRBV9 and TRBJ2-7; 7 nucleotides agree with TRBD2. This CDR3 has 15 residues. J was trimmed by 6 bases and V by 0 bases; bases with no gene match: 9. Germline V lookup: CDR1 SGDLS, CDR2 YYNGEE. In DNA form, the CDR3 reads TGTGCCAGCAGCGTAGCTCCTAGCGGAGGAGGCGAGCAGTACTTC. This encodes CASSVAPSGGGEQYF.

The CDR3 loop is CASSVGTGTVLDEQYF. CDR3 sequence (DNA): TGTGCCAGCAGCGTAGGTACAGGGACCGTCCTGGACGAGCAGTACTTC. The genes are TRBV9 and TRBJ2-7; D is possibly TRBD1 (6 bases). Germline V gene sequence: CDR1 SGDLS, CDR2 YYNGEE. V was trimmed by 0 bases and J by 5 bases, leaving 18 bases between them. The CDR3 sequence is 16 residues long.

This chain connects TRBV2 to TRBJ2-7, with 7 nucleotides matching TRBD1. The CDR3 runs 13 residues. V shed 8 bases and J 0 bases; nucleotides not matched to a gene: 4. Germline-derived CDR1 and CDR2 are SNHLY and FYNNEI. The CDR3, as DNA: TGTGCCAGCGTCGGGACAGTCTCCTACGAGCAGTACTTC. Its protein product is CASVGTVSYEQYF.

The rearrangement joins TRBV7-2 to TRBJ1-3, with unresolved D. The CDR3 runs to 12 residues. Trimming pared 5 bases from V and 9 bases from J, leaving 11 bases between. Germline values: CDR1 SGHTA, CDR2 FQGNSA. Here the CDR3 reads CASSPGAGTIYF. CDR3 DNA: TGTGCCAGCAGCCCAGGAGCCGGCACCATATATTTT.

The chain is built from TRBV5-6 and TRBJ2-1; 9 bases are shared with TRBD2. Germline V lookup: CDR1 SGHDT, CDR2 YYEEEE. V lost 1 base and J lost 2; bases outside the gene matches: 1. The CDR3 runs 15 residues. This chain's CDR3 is CASSLSGGPYNEQFF. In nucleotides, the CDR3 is TGTGCCAGCAGCTTGAGCGGGGGGCCCTACAATGAGCAGTTCTTC.

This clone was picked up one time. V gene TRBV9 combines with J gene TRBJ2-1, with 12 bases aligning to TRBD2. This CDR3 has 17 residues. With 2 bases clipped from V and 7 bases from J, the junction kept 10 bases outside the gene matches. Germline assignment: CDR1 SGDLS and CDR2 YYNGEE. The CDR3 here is CASSVPRLAGDSNEQFF. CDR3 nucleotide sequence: TGTGCCAGCAGCGTGCCCCGACTAGCGGGAGACAGTAATGAGCAGTTCTTC.

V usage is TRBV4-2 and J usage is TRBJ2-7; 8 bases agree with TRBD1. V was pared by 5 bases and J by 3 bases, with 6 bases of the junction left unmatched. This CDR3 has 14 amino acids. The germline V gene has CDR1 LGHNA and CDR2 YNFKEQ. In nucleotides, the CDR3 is TGTGCCAGCAGCTACGGGACAGGTGACTACGAGCAGTACTTC. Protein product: CASSYGTGDYEQYF.